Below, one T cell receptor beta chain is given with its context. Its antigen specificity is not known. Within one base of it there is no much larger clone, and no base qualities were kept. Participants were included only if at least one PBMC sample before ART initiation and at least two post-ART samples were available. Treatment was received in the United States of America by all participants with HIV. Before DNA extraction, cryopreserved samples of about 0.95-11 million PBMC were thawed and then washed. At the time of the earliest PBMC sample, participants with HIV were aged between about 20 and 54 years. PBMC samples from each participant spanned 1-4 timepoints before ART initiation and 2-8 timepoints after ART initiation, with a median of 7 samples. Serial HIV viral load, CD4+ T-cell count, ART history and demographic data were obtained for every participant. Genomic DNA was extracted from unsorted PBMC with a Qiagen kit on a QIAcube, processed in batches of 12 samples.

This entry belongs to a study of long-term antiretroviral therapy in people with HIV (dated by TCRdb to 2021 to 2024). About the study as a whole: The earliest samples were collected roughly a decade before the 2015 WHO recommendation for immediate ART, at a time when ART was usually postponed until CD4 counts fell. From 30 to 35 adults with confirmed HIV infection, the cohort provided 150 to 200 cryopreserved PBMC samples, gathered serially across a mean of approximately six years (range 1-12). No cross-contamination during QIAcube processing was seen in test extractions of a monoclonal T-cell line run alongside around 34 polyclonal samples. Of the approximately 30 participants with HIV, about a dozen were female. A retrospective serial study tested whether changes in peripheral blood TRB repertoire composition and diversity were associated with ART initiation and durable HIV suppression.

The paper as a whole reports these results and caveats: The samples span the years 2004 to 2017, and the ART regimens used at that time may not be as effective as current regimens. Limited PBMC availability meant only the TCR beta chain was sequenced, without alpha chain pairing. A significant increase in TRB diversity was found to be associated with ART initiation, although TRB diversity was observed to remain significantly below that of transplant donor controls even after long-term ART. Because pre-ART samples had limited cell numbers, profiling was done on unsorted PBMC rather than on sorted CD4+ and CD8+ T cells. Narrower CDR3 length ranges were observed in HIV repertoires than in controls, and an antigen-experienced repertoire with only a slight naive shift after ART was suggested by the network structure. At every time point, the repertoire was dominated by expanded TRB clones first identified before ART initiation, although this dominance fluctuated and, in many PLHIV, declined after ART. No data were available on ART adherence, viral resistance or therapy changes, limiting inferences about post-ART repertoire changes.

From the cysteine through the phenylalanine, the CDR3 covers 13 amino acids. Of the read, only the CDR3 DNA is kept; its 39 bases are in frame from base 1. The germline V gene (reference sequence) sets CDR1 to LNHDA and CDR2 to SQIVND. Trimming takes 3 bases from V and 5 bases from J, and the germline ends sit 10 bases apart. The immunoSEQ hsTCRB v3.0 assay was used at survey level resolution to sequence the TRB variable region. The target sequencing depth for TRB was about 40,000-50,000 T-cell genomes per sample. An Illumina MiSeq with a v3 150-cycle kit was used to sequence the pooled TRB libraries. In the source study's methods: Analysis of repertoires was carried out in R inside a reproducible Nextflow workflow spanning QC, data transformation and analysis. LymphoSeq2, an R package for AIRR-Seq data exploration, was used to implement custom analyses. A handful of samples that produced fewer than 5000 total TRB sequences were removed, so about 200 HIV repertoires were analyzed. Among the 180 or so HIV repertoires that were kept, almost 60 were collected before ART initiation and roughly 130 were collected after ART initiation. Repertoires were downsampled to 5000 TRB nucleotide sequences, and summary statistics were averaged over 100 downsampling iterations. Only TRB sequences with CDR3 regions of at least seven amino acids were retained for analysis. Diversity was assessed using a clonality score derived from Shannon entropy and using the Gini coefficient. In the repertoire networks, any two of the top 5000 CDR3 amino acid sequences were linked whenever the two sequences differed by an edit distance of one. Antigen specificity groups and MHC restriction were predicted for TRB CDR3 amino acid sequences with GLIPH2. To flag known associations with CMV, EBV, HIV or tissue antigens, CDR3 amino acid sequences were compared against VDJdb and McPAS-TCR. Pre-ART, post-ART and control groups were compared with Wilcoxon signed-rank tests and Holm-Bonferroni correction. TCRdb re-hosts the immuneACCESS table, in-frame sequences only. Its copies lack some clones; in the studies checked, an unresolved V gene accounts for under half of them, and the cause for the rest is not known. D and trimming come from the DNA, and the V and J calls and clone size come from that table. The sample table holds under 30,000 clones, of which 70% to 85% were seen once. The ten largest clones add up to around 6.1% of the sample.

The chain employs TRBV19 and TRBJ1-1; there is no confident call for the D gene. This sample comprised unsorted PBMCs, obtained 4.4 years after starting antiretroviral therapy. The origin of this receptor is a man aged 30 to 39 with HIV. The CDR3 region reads CASSMGKATEAFF. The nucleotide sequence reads TGTGCCAGTAGTATGGGGAAGGCGACTGAAGCTTTCTTT.